This T cell receptor (beta chain) came from a study of technical replicates of blood from a few donors. The V gene's germline CDR1 is KGHSH and CDR2 LQKENI. This CDR3 is 13 amino acids long. V was clipped by 6 bases and J by 8 bases; unmatched bases: 4. Profiled with immunoSEQ multiplex PCR; TCRdb holds only in-frame clones, not every one. The profile shows about 63,000 clones, more than 75% of them singletons. The chain employs TRBV18 and TRBJ1-5; TRBD1 matches 10 bases. The source material was PBMCs. This clonotype was sampled from a human donor in good health. Some clones in this sample may be carry-over from other donors' samples. CDR3 in DNA: TGTGCCAGCTCTAGGGACAGGGGAGAGCCCCAGCATTTT. This codes for CASSRDRGEPQHF.